One sample yielded the 11 T cell receptor beta chains listed below, sequenced in a study of low-dose radiotherapy and immunotherapy resistance in tumors. Both TCRalpha and TCRbeta chains were reverse transcribed with V-gene-specific primers. A roughly 19-cycle PCR with a constant-region primer and V-primer adapter amplified TCRs. TCRdb reprocessed the reads with MiXCR, giving one entry per CDR3 protein. The profile covers around 80,000 distinct CDR3 sequences, with around a sixth appearing a single time and less than 1.5% taken by the ten largest. Time point in this sample: after trial treatment. Documented treatment: LDRT plus nivolumab, ipilimumab, low-dose cyclophosphamide and aspirin (RACIN trial). Sequencing was performed on PBMCs, taken after low-dose radiotherapy plus immunotherapy. These receptors all come from a male donor with prostate cancer.

This clonotype was seen many times. This chain links TRBV20-1 with TRBJ1-5; TRBD1 might be the D (6 bases). The CDR3 loop spans 16 amino acids. V lost 0 bases, J lost 5 bases, and 17 bases lay in between. Germline V lookup: CDR1 DFQATT, CDR2 SNEGSKA (reference sequence). This CDR3 is CSAREDSGTRDQPQHF. The CDR3 nucleotides are TGCAGTGCTAGAGAAGACTCCGGGACACGGGATCAGCCCCAGCATTTT.

The chain carries TRBV18 and TRBJ1-5; D might be TRBD1 (6 bases). V lost 6 bases, J lost 3 bases, and 15 bases lay in between. Per germline, CDR1 KGHSH and CDR2 LQKENI. The CDR3 totals 15 residues. The chain's CDR3 is CASSPRQEYNQPQHF. CDR3 DNA sequence: TGTGCCAGCTCGCCCAGACAGGAGTACAATCAGCCCCAGCATTTT. The variable domain in full, completed from reference TRBV18 and TRBJ1-5, reads NAGVMQNPRHLVRRRGQEARLRCSPMKGHSHVYWYRQLPEEGLKFMVYLQKENIIDESGMPKERFSAEFPKEGPSILRIQQVVRGDSAAYFCASSPRQEYNQPQHFGDGTRLSIL.

On this clonotype itself: Being one base from a much bigger clone, this may be a read error. This rearrangement joins TRBV14 to TRBJ2-7; 8 bases fit TRBD2. The CDR3 is 22 residues long. The V segment lost 3 bases and the J segment 9 bases; nucleotides outside the gene matches: 34. Germline V CDR1 and CDR2: SGHDN, FVKESK. The CDR3 region has the DNA TGTGCCAGCAGCCATTTAGGTCAGGATCGAGGGCTAGCGGGCATCACCTACGAGCGGCAGTACTTC. Its protein product is CASSHLGQDRGLAGITYERQYF. The entire variable domain, with the rest obtained from reference TRBV14 and TRBJ2-7, is as follows: EAGVTQFPSHSVIEKGQTVTLRCDPISGHDNLYWYRRVMGKEIKFLLHFVKESKQDESGMPNNRFLAERTGGTYSTLKVQPAELEDSGVYFCASSHLGQDRGLAGITYERQYFGPGTRLTVT.

The chain has TRBV4-1 and TRBJ1-2; 10 bases are a match to TRBD1. CDR3 length equals 19 residues. Germline V gene sequence: CDR1 MGHRA, CDR2 YSYEKL. After removal of 1 base from V and 6 bases from J, the junction contained 17 bases not matched to a gene. This CDR3 reads CASSQATVPKGGQGNGYTF. The DNA of the CDR3 is TGCGCCAGCAGCCAAGCAACAGTACCCAAAGGGGGACAGGGGAATGGCTACACCTTC.

Ten or more counts support this clonotype. V and J are TRBV7-2 and TRBJ2-5, with 8 nucleotides matching TRBD1. V gave up 0 bases and J gave up 2 bases; unmatched junction bases: 5. The CDR3 is 16 amino acids. Germline-derived CDR1 and CDR2 are SGHTA and FQGNSA. CDR3 DNA: TGTGCCAGCAGCTTAGCTCTTGGGACAGGACAAGAGACCCAGTACTTC. Protein sequence: CASSLALGTGQETQYF.

Many counts were recorded for this clonotype. The chain joins TRBV2 to TRBJ1-2; D perhaps matches TRBD1 (5 bases). CDR3 length equals 12 residues. The V gene's germline CDR1 is SNHLY and CDR2 FYNNEI. Trimming stripped 3 bases from V and 7 bases from J, with 9 bases between. CDR3 protein: CASSDRDGGYTF. Here the CDR3 DNA reads TGTGCCAGCAGTGACAGGGATGGTGGCTACACCTTC.

Concerning this clonotype itself: This likely came from a read error, as a far larger clone is one base away. The chain employs TRBV6-1 and TRBJ2-1; D tentatively reads TRBD1 or TRBD2 (5 bases each). Germline V gene lookup returns CDR1 MNHNS and CDR2 SASEGT. The CDR3 is made up of 15 amino acids. CDR3 bases: TGTGCCAGCAGTAACCTCGGGACGGCCTACAATGGGCAGTTCTTC. It is translated as CASSNLGTAYNGQFF.

About this clonotype itself: A much bigger clone sits one base away, suggesting this may be a read error. The genes are TRBV6-8 and TRBJ2-2; D ambiguous. The CDR3 is 12 amino acids. From germline, CDR1 is MNHGY and CDR2 SAAAGT. The V end lost 5 bases, the J end lost 4 bases, and 5 bases lay between the germline ends. Written as DNA, the CDR3 is TGTGCCAGCAGTCGAAGCACCGGGGAGCTGTTTTTT. Encoded protein: CASSRSTGELFF.

This clonotype was detected many times. This chain uses TRBV7-9 with TRBJ2-5; D uncertain. The CDR3 is 14 amino acids. Trimming pared 3 bases from V and 2 bases from J, leaving 10 bases between. In germline, CDR1 is SEHNR, CDR2 FQNEAQ (reference sequence). The CDR3 bases are TGTGCCAGCAGCTTGTGGGAAGGGCAAGAGACCCAGTACTTC. This gives the protein CASSLWEGQETQYF.

The sample holds many counts of this clonotype. The rearrangement links TRBV28 to TRBJ1-5; no definite D call. Trimming took 3 bases from V and 0 from J, leaving 9 bases between them. Germline lookup yields CDR1 MDHEN and CDR2 SYDVKM. The CDR3 is 15 residues long. DNA of the CDR3: TGTGCCAGCAGTTTGGACGGACCTAGCAATCAGCCCCAGCATTTT. This gives the protein CASSLDGPSNQPQHF.

This clonotype was detected many times. The rearrangement links TRBV5-1 to TRBJ1-1; no definite D call. CDR3 length: 13 amino acids. V was trimmed by 4 bases and J by 5 bases, leaving 12 bases between them. Looked up from germline, CDR1 is SGHRS and CDR2 is YFSETQ. This CDR3 reads CASSPAPGTEAFF. The CDR3 DNA sequence: TGCGCCAGCAGCCCGGCCCCGGGAACTGAAGCTTTCTTT.